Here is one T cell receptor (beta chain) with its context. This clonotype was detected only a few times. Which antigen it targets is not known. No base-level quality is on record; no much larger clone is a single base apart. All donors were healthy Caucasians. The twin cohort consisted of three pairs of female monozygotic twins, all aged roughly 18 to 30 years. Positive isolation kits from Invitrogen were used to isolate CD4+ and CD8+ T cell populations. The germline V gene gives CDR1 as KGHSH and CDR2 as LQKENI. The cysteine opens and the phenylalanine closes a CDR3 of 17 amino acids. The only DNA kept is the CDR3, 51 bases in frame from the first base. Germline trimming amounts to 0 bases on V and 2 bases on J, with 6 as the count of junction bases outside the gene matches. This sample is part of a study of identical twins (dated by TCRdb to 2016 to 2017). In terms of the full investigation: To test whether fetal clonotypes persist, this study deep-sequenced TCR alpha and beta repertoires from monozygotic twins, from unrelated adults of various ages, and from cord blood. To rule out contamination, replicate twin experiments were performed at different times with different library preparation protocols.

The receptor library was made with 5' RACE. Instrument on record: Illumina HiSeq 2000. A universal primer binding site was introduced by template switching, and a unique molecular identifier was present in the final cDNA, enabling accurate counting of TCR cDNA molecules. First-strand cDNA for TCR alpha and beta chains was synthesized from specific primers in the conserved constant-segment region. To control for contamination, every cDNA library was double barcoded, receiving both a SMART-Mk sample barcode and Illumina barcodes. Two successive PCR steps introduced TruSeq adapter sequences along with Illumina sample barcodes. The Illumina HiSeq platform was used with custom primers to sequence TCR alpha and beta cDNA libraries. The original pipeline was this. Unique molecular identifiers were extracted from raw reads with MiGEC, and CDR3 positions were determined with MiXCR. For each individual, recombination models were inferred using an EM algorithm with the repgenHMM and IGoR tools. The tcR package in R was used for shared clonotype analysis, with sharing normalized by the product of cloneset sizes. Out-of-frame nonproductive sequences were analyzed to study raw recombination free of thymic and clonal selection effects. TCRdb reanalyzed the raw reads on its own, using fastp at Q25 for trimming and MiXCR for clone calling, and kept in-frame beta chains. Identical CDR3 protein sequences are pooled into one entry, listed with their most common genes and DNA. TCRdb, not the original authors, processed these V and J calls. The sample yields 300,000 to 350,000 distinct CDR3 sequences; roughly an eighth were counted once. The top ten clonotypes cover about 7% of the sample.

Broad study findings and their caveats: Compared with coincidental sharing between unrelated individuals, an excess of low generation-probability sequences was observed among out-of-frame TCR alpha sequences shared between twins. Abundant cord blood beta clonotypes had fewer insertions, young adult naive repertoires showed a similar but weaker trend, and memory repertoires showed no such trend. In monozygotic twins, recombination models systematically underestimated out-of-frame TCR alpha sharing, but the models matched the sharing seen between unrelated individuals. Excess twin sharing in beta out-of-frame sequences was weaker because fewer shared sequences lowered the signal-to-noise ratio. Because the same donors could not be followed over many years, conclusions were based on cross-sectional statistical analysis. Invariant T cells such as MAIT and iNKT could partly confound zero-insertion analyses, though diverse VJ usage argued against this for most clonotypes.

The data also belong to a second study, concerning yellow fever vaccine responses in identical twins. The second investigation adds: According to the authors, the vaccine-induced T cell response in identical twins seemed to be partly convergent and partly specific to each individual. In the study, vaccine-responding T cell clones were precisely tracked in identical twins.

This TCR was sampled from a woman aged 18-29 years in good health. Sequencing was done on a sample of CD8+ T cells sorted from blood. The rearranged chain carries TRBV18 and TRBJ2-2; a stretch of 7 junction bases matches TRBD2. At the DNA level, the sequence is TGTGCCAGCTCACCACCCCGGGACTACAGTAACACCGGGGAGCTGTTTTTT. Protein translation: CASSPPRDYSNTGELFF.